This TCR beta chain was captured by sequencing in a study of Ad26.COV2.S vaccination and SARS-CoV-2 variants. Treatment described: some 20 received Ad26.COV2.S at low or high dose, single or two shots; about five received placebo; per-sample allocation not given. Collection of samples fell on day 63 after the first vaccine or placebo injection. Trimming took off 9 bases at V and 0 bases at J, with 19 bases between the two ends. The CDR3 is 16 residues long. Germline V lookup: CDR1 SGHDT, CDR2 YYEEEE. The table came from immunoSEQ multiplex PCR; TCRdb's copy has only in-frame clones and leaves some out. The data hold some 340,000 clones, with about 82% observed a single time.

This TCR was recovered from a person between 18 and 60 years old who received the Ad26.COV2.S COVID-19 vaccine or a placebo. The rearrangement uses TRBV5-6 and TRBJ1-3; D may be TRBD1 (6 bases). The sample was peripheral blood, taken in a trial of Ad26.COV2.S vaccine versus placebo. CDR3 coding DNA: TGTGCCACCACCTTGGGGGGGCGGAACTCTGGAAACACCATATATTTT. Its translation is CATTLGGRNSGNTIYF.